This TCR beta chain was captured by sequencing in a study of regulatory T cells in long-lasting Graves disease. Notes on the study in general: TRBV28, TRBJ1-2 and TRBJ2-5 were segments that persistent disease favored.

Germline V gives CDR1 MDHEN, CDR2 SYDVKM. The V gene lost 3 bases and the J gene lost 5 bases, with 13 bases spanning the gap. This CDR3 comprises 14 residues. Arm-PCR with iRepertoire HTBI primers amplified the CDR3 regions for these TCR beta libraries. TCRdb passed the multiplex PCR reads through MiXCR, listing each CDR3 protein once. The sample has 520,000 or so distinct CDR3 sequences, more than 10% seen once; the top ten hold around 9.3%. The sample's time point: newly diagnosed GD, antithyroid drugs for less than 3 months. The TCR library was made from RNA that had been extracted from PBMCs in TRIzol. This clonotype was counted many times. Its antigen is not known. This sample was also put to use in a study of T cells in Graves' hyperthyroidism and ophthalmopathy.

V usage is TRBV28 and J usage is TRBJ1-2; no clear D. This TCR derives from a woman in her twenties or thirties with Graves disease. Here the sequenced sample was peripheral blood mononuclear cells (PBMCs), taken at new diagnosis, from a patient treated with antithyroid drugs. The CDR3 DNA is TGTGCCAGCAGTTTCCAAGAGGGCTTATATGGCTACACCTTC. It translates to CASSFQEGLYGYTF.